The 17 T cell receptor beta chains in this list originate from one sample, sequenced in a study of control samples from healthy donors and cancer patients. Profiling relied on immunoSEQ multiplex PCR, and the TCRdb table lists in-frame clones only, not all of them. The table records 54,000 or so clones, roughly 94% of them present only once. Sequenced: blood. These TCRs come from a man younger than 40 in good health.

The chain employs TRBV29-1 and TRBJ2-2; TRBD2 matches at 7 bases. The germline gives CDR1 SQVTM, CDR2 ANQGSEA. CDR3 length: 16 residues. V gave up 2 bases and J gave up 5 bases; unmatched junction bases: 11. CDR3 nucleotide sequence: TGCAGCGTTGAAAAGAAGGTAGCGGGTGGTACCGGGGAGCTGTTTTTT. Its translation: CSVEKKVAGGTGELFF.

The chain employs TRBV5-1 and TRBJ1-4, with D possibly TRBD1 on 6 matching bases. The CDR3 runs 15 residues. The V gene's germline CDR1 is SGHRS and CDR2 YFSETQ. Trimming removed 5 bases from V and 7 bases from J, with 18 bases in between. CDR3 in DNA: TGCGCCAGCAGTTCCGACGGTTTAGGGGGTGAAAAACTGTTTTTT. It encodes CASSSDGLGGEKLFF.

V usage is TRBV5-6 and J usage is TRBJ2-2; TRBD1 aligns across 7 bases. V was pared by 4 bases and J by 8 bases, with 8 bases of the junction left unmatched. The CDR3 consists of 14 residues. Germline lookup yields CDR1 SGHDT and CDR2 YYEEEE. CDR3 sequence: CASSLGTAGGELFF. The CDR3 DNA follows: TGTGCCAGCAGCCTCGGGACAGCAGGGGGGGAGCTGTTTTTT.

This clone was counted a few times. Additional DNA sequences in this sample encode the identical CDR3. The rearrangement uses TRBV9 and TRBJ1-2, with D possibly TRBD1 on 5 matching bases. The CDR3 runs 13 residues. V dropped 2 bases and J dropped 3 bases, with 8 bases sitting between them. CDR1 and CDR2 (germline): SGDLS, YYNGEE. The CDR3 region is CASSVGGDYGYTF. The CDR3 region has the DNA TGTGCCAGCAGCGTCGGGGGGGACTATGGCTACACCTTC.

This chain uses TRBV5-6 with TRBJ1-3; TRBD1 is a possible D gene (6 bases). CDR1 and CDR2 (germline): SGHDT, YYEEEE. The CDR3 spans 11 residues. Deletions cut 10 bases from V and 2 bases from J, with 7 bases between. CDR3 DNA: TGTGCCGCAGGGGCTGGAAACACCATATATTTT. Residues: CAAGAGNTIYF.

As DNA, the CDR3 is TGTGCCAGCGGACAAGAGACCCAGTACTTC. Translation gives CASGQETQYF. V usage is TRBV28 and J usage is TRBJ2-5, with D hard to call. CDR3 length: 10 amino acids. V dropped 8 bases and J dropped 2 bases, with 3 bases sitting between them. CDR1 is MDHEN, CDR2 SYDVKM, per germline.

V and J are TRBV27 and TRBJ1-4, with D possibly matching TRBD1 (6 bases). Germline V gene lookup returns CDR1 MNHEY and CDR2 SMNVEV (reference sequence). V lost 6 bases and J lost 5, with 13 bases in between. The CDR3 runs to 14 residues. This CDR3 is CASSKRRGNEKLFF. In DNA form, the CDR3 reads TGTGCCAGCAGCAAGAGGAGGGGGAATGAAAAACTGTTTTTT.

V and J are TRBV12-5 and TRBJ1-1; unclear D gene. The germline gives CDR1 LGHNT, CDR2 FRNRAP. Trimming took off 0 bases at V and 3 bases at J, with 5 bases between the two ends. This CDR3 spans 13 amino acids. The CDR3: CASGLVGDTEAFF. The CDR3 bases are TGTGCTAGTGGTTTGGTCGGCGACACTGAAGCTTTCTTT.

There are a few counts of this clone. The genes are TRBV5-6 and TRBJ2-2; TRBD2 agrees at 8 bases. The length of the CDR3 is 15 residues. Germline CDR1 SGHDT, CDR2 YYEEEE. The V gene end was trimmed by 5 bases and the J gene end by 4 bases; junction bases not matched to a gene: 7. The CDR3 loop reads CASSTAGDGTGELFF. In DNA, the CDR3 is TGTGCCAGCAGTACAGCGGGAGATGGCACCGGGGAGCTGTTTTTT. Full variable domain (remainder filled in from reference TRBV5-6 and TRBJ2-2): DAGVTQSPTHLIKTRGQQVTLRCSPKSGHDTVSWYQQALGQGPQFIFQYYEEEERQRGNFPDRFSGHQFPNYSSELNVNALLLGDSALYLCASSTAGDGTGELFFGEGSRLTVL.

This rearrangement joins TRBV7-6 to TRBJ2-7, with 8 bases lining up with TRBD2. J was trimmed by 1 base and V by 6 bases; bases with no gene match: 2. CDR3 size: 13 residues. Germline CDR1 and CDR2: SGHVS and FNYEAQ. CDR3 DNA sequence: TGTGCCAGCAGGCTAGCGGGTTCCTACGAGCAGTACTTC. Amino acids: CASRLAGSYEQYF. The full variable domain, its missing parts supplied by reference TRBV7-6 and TRBJ2-7, is GAGVSQSPRYKVTKRGQDVALRCDPISGHVSLYWYRQALGQGPEFLTYFNYEAQQDKSGLPNDRFSAERPEGSISTLTIQRTEQRDSAMYRCASRLAGSYEQYFGPGTRLTVT.

This chain links TRBV28 with TRBJ1-1, with 9 bases that match TRBD1. V shed 6 bases, J shed 6 bases, and the junction held 14 bases outside the gene matches. In germline, CDR1 is MDHEN, CDR2 SYDVKM. This CDR3 spans 16 amino acids. For the CDR3, the DNA is TGTGCCAGCAGGGCCGGGACAGGGCCTTCCGGCCCTGAAGCTTTCTTT. The encoded protein is CASRAGTGPSGPEAFF. The variable domain in full, completed from reference TRBV28 and TRBJ1-1, reads DVKVTQSSRYLVKRTGEKVFLECVQDMDHENMFWYRQDPGLGLRLIYFSYDVKMKEKGDIPEGYSVSREKKERFSLILESASTNQTSMYLCASRAGTGPSGPEAFFGQGTRLTVV.

The genes are TRBV7-6 and TRBJ2-7; 11 nucleotides align to TRBD2. Trimming took 5 bases from V and 3 from J; bases not matched to a gene: 3. Per germline, CDR1 SGHVS and CDR2 FNYEAQ. The CDR3 consists of 14 residues. The DNA of the CDR3 is TGTGCCAGCAGCCCTGGGACTAGCGGCTACGAGCAGTACTTC. Protein: CASSPGTSGYEQYF.

About this clone itself: One end of the junction varies from germline; a read error may be responsible. The same CDR3 arises from other DNA sequences in this sample as well. The rearrangement joins TRBV5-4 to TRBJ1-5, with unresolved D. Germline V lookup: CDR1 SGHNT, CDR2 YYREEE (reference sequence). The CDR3 totals 12 residues. The CDR3 sequence is CASSLPNQPQHF. CDR3 DNA sequence: TGCGCCAGCAGCTTGCCTAATCAGCCCCAGCATTTT.

The chain joins TRBV29-1 to TRBJ2-5, with D possibly matching TRBD2 (6 bases). The CDR3 runs 13 residues. Trimming removed 5 bases from V and 0 bases from J, with 10 bases in between. Looked up from germline, CDR1 is SQVTM and CDR2 is ANQGSEA. This CDR3 is CSVSRTNQETQYF. The CDR3, as DNA: TGCAGCGTTTCTAGGACTAACCAAGAGACCCAGTACTTC.

The chain links TRBV6-5 to TRBJ1-1, with 8 nucleotides matching TRBD1. CDR1 MNHEY and CDR2 SVGAGI come from the germline V gene. V lost 4 bases, J lost 0 bases, and 1 base stayed unmatched. This CDR3 spans 14 amino acids. CDR3 sequence: CASSLGQVNTEAFF. The CDR3 bases are TGTGCCAGCAGTTTGGGACAGGTGAACACTGAAGCTTTCTTT.

The chain couples TRBV11-2 to TRBJ2-7; D call uncertain. Trimming pared 0 bases from V and 3 bases from J, leaving 12 bases between. This CDR3 comprises 15 residues. CDR1 is SGHAT and CDR2 is FQNNGV in the germline V gene. The CDR3 DNA follows: TGTGCCAGCAGCTTAGATCGGAACCCCAACTACGAGCAGTACTTC. It encodes CASSLDRNPNYEQYF.

The rearrangement uses TRBV6-2 or TRBV6-3 and TRBJ1-5, with a weak D call TRBD1 (5 bases). V was pared by 4 bases and J by 4 bases, with 8 bases between. Germline CDR1 MNHEY, CDR2 SVGEGT. CDR3 length: 13 amino acids. The CDR3 DNA follows: TGTGCCAGCAGTTCAGGGTCGAATCAGCCCCAGCATTTT. It specifies CASSSGSNQPQHF.